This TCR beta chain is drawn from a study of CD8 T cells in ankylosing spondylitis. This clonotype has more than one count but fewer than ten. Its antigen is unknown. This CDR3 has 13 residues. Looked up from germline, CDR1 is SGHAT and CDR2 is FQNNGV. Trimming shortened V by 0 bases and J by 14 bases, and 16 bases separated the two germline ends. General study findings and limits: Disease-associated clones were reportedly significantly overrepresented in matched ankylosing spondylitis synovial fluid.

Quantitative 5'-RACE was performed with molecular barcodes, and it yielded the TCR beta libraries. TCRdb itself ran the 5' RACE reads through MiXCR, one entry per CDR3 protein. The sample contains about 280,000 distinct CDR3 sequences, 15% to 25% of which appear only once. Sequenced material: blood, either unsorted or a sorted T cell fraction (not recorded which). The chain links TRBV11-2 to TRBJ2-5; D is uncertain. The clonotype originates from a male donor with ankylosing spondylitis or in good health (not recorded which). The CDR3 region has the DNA TGTGCCAGCAGCTTAGAGGCCCGGGCGAGAGGTTACTTC. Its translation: CASSLEARARGYF.